The table lists the clone carrying this T cell receptor beta chain with a few counts. The record originates from a study of blood T cell repertoires in COVID-19. Original data processing: Reference gene primer amplification gave estimated nucleated cell counts. Libraries were prepared by immunoSEQ multiplex PCR; TCRdb keeps only in-frame clonotypes and omits some of them. V and J calls plus clone size are reproduced from that table; the DNA served to infer D and trimming. This repertoire shows 170,000 or so clones, about 88% found once; its top ten account for roughly 7%. CDR1 is KGHSH, CDR2 LQKENI, per germline. This CDR3 comprises 14 residues. V was cut by 2 bases and J by 5 bases, with 13 bases left in between.

The genes are TRBV18 and TRBJ2-7, with D possibly TRBD1 on 6 matching bases. Sequencing was carried out using PBMCs or T cells enriched from blood (not recorded which). The source of this sequence is a woman between 45 and 60 years old who had recovered from COVID-19. In nucleotides, the CDR3 is TGTGCCAGCTCACCAACGGTCCAGGGGAACGAGCAGTACTTC. Amino acid sequence: CASSPTVQGNEQYF.